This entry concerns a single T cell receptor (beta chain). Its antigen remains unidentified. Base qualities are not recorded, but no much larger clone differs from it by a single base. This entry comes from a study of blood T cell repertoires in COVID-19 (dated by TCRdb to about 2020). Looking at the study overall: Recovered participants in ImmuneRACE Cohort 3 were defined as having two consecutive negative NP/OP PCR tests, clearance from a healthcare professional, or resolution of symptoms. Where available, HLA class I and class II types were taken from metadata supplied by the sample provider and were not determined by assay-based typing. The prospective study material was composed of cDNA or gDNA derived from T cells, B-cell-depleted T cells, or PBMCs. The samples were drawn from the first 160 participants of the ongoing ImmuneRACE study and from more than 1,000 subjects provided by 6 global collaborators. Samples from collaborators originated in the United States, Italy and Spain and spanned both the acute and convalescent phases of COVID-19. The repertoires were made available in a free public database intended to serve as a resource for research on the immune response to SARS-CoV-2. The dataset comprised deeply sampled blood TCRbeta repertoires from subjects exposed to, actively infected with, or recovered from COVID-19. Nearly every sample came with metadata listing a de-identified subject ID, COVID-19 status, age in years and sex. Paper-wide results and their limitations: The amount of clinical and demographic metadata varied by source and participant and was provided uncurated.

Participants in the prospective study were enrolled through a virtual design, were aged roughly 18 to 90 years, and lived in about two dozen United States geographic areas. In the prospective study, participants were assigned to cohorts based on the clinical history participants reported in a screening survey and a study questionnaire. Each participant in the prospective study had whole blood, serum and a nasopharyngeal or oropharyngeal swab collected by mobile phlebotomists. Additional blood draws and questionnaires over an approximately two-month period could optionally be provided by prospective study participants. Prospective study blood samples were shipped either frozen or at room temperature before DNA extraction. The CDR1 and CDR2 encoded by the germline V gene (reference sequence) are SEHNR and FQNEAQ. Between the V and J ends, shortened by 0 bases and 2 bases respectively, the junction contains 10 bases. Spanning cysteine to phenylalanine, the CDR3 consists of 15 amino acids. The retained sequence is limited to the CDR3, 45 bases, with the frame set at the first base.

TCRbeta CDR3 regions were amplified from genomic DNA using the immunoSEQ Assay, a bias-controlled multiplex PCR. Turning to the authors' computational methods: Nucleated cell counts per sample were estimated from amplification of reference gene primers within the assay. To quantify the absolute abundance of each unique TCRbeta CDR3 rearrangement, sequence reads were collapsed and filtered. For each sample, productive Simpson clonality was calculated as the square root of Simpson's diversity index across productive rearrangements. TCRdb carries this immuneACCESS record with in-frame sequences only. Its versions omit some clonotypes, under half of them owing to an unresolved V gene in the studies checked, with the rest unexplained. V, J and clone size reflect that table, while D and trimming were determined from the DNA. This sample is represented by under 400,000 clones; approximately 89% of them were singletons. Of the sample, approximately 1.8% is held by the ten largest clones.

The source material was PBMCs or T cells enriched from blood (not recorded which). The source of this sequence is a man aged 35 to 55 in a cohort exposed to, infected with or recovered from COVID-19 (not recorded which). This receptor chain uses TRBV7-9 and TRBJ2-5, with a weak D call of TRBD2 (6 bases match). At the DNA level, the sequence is TGTGCCAGCAGCTTAGCTAGCGGAATACAAGAGACCCAGTACTTC. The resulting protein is CASSLASGIQETQYF.